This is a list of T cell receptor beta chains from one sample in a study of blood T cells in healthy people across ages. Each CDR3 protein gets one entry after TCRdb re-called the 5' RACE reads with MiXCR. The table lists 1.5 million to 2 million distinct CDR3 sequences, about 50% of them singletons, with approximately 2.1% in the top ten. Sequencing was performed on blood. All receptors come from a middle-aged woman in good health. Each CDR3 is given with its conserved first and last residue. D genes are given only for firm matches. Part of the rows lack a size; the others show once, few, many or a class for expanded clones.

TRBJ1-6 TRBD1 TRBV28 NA TGTGCCAGCAGTCTAACCCCCCCGGGACAGGGGAATTCACCCCTCCACTTT CASSLTPPGQGNSPLHF
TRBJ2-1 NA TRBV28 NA TGTGCCAGCAGTTACAACAGGGGAGGGTCCTACAATGAGCAGTTCTTC CASSYNRGGSYNEQFF
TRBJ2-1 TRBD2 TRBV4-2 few TGTGCCAGCAGCCATAATAGCGGGGGGCGGCATGAGCAGTTCTTC CASSHNSGGRHEQFF
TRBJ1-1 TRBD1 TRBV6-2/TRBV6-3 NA TGTGCCAGCAGCTCGTACTCGGGACAGCCGAACACTGAAGCTTTCTTT CASSSYSGQPNTEAFF
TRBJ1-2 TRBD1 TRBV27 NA TGTGCCAGCAGTTCCGACAGGGGAGGTGGCTACACCTTC CASSSDRGGGYTF
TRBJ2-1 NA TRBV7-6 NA TGTGCCAGCAGCTTAGGGACCGCGACCTCCTACAATGAGCAGTTCTTC CASSLGTATSYNEQFF
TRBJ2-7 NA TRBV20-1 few TGCAGTGCTAGTTACCGGGACACCTACTCCTACGAGCAGTACTTC CSASYRDTYSYEQYF
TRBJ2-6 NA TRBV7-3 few TGTGCCAGCAGCTTAGAGGATGCTGGGGCCAACGTCCTGACTTTC CASSLEDAGANVLTF
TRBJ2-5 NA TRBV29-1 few TGCAGCGTCATCAAGGGGCAAGAGACCCAGTACTTC CSVIKGQETQYF
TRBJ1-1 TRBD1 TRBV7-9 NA TGTGCCAGCAGACCCCAGGGGGAAATTACTGAAGCTTTCTTT CASRPQGEITEAFF
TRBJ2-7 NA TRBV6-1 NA TGTGCCAGCAGTGAACGTAGGGGCTACGAGCAGTACTTC CASSERRGYEQYF
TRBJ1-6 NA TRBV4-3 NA TGCGCCAGCAGCCAAGATGGGTCAGGACAAGATTCACCCCTCCACTTT CASSQDGSGQDSPLHF
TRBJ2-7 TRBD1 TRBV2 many TGTGCCAGCAGGGCCGGGACAGGACGCATTTACTCCTACGAGCAGTACTTC CASRAGTGRIYSYEQYF
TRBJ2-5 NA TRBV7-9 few TGTGCCAGCAGCCCCCTGAGCGTTAAGTGGGAGACCCAGTACTTC CASSPLSVKWETQYF
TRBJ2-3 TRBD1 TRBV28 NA TGTGCCTGCAGTTCACCGACAGGGTACACAGATACGCAGTATTTT CACSSPTGYTDTQYF
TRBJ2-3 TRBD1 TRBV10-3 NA TGTGCCTCAGCGGGACAGGGAATGGGTAATACGCAGTATTTT CASAGQGMGNTQYF
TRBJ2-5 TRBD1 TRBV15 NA TGTGCCACCAGAGACAGGGGTGAAGAGACCCAGTACTTC CATRDRGEETQYF
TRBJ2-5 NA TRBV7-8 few TGTGCCAGCAGCTTTTTAAAGCCGGGACCTGAGACCCAGTACTTC CASSFLKPGPETQYF
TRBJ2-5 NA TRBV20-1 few TGCAGTGCTAGGTCTGCGGGGGCCACCACGGGGACCCAGTACTTC CSARSAGATTGTQYF
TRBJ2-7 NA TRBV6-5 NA TGTGCCAGCAGTTACGTGGGTGGCGAGCGGTACTTC CASSYVGGERYF
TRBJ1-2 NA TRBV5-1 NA TGCGCCAGCAGCTTGGATGGGCCAGGGTACTATGGCTACACCTTC CASSLDGPGYYGYTF
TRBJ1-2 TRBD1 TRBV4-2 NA TGTGCCAGCAGCCAAGAGCCGACAGGGGAGGGCTACACCTTC CASSQEPTGEGYTF